The TCR beta chain under discussion was sequenced for a study of CD8 T cells in ankylosing spondylitis. Study-wide findings and caveats: Disease-linked clones reportedly showed significant enrichment in matched ankylosing spondylitis synovial fluid. As for the disease-linked clones, they showed a CD8+ phenotype and occurred at relatively low frequencies in peripheral blood.

Looked up from germline, CDR1 is MNHEY and CDR2 is SMNVEV (reference sequence). The CDR3 contains 13 residues. The authors made TCR beta libraries by quantitative 5'-RACE with molecular barcodes. TCRdb reprocessed the 5' RACE reads with MiXCR, giving one entry per CDR3 protein. Of 200,000 to 250,000 distinct CDR3 sequences in the sample, roughly a tenth were seen once. This clonotype was seen ten or more times. Its antigen remains unknown. A read error may produce the germline difference seen at one junction end. Sequenced material: blood, either unsorted or a sorted T cell fraction (not recorded which). The genes are TRBV27 and TRBJ2-1; 9 positions match TRBD2. This sequence was found in a male donor with ankylosing spondylitis or in good health (not recorded which). CDR3 residues: CASSLVSGGPLVF. CDR3 coding DNA: TGTGCCAGCAGTTTGGTCAGCGGGGGGCCCCTTGTCTTC.